Each of the 15 T cell receptor beta chains below was sequenced from the same sample in a study of control samples from healthy donors and cancer patients. Here immunoSEQ multiplex PCR was the method, and the copy in TCRdb shows in-frame clones only, minus some. Altogether around 190,000 clones are present, 90% being singletons, with the ten largest covering 1.4%. The sample comprised blood. The source of these receptors is a woman aged 45-60 years in good health.

The rearrangement links TRBV29-1 to TRBJ1-1; D unresolved. The CDR3 has 11 amino acids. Per germline, CDR1 SQVTM and CDR2 ANQGSEA. V gave up 3 bases and J gave up 11 bases, with 13 bases separating them. CDR3 sequence reads: CSVDFGVDAFF. The CDR3 DNA reads as TGCAGCGTTGATTTCGGGGTGGATGCTTTCTTT. Full variable domain (remainder filled in from reference TRBV29-1 and TRBJ1-1): SAVISQKPSRDICQRGTSLTIQCQVDSQVTMMFWYRQQPGQSLTLIATANQGSEATYESGFVIDKFPISRPNLTFSTLTVSNMSPEDSSIYLCSVDFGVDAFFGQGTRLTVV.

The chain uses TRBV3-1 (or the pseudogene TRBV3-2) and TRBJ1-3, with a possible D match to TRBD1 (5 bases). V was pared by 0 bases and J by 4 bases, with 16 bases between. The CDR3 sequence is 17 residues long. Looked up from germline, CDR1 is LGHDT and CDR2 is YNNKEL (reference sequence). CDR3 bases: TGTGCCAGCAGCCAAGAACTAACTTTAGGACAAGGAAACACCATATATTTT. Translation gives CASSQELTLGQGNTIYF.

J is TRBJ2-7 and V is TRBV3-1 (or the pseudogene TRBV3-2), with D perhaps matching TRBD1 or TRBD2 (5 bases each). Germline-derived CDR1 and CDR2 are LGHDT and YNNKEL (reference sequence). This CDR3 is built from 14 residues. V lost 4 bases and J 0 bases, leaving 10 bases between the germline ends. CDR3 nucleotides: TGTGCCAGCAGCCCCCGGGACCTCTCCTACGAGCAGTACTTC. Protein product: CASSPRDLSYEQYF.

The DNA of the CDR3 is TGTGCCAGCAGCTCAGGGGGCTATGGCTACACCTTC. Its protein is CASSSGGYGYTF. The chain links TRBV12-3 or TRBV12-4 to TRBJ1-2; 7 bases map to TRBD1. This CDR3 region has 12 residues. The V gene end was trimmed by 6 bases and the J gene end by 4 bases; junction bases not matched to a gene: 2.

The chain uses TRBV19 and TRBJ1-4, with D perhaps matching TRBD1 (6 bases). The CDR3 runs 15 residues. CDR1 is LNHDA and CDR2 is SQIVND in the germline V gene (reference sequence). V dropped 4 bases and J dropped 2 bases, with 11 bases sitting between them. The CDR3 region is CASSTTQGTNEKLFF. For the CDR3, the DNA is TGTGCCAGTAGTACAACACAGGGCACTAATGAAAAACTGTTTTTT.

V is TRBV20-1 and J is TRBJ1-1; no clear D. Trimming stripped 3 bases from V and 7 bases from J, with 3 bases between. The CDR3 sequence is 9 residues long. The germline CDR1 and CDR2 sequences are DFQATT and SNEGSKA (reference sequence). CDR3 protein: CSASFEAFF. The CDR3 DNA reads TGCAGTGCTAGTTTTGAAGCTTTCTTT.

J is TRBJ2-1 and V is TRBV7-3; TRBD2 matches 8 bases. Per the germline V gene, CDR1 is SGHTA and CDR2 is FQGTGA. J lost 7 bases, V lost 5 bases, and 13 bases had no gene match. The CDR3 is 16 amino acids. The CDR3 is CASSPQRERGGNEQFF. The CDR3 bases are TGTGCCAGCAGCCCCCAGCGGGAGAGGGGTGGGAATGAGCAGTTCTTC.

This clone appeared a single time. The gene calls are TRBV5-5 and TRBJ1-4, with unresolved D. CDR1 SGHKS and CDR2 YYEKEE come from the germline V gene (reference sequence). CDR3 length: 19 residues. V lost 4 bases, J lost 0 bases, and 22 bases lay in between. CDR3 amino acids: CASSLELRVQLTTNEKLFF. The DNA of the CDR3 is TGTGCCAGCAGCCTGGAGTTAAGGGTCCAACTCACAACTAATGAAAAACTGTTTTTT.

The chain joins TRBV2 to TRBJ2-2; weak D call: TRBD2 (6 bases). CDR1 is SNHLY, CDR2 FYNNEI, per germline. V gave up 4 bases and J gave up 6 bases, with 9 bases separating them. The CDR3 consists of 13 residues. CDR3 residues: CASSATGAGELFF. The CDR3 DNA follows: TGTGCCAGCAGTGCAACGGGAGCCGGGGAGCTGTTTTTT.

This chain links TRBV7-2 with TRBJ2-7, with a tentative D call TRBD1 (5 bases). V gave up 5 bases and J gave up 6 bases, with 26 bases separating them. The germline V gene has CDR1 SGHTA and CDR2 FQGNSA. The CDR3 is 17 amino acids. CDR3 amino acids: CASSLRTNPLYPSEQYF. The DNA for the CDR3 is TGTGCCAGCAGCCTTCGGACAAATCCGCTATATCCCTCCGAGCAGTACTTC.

This clone was picked up one time. V usage is TRBV15 and J usage is TRBJ2-3, with TRBD1 matching 9 bases. The V and J ends lost 3 bases and 1 base, in that order; junction bases with no gene match: 5. Per germline, CDR1 LNHNV and CDR2 YYDKDF (reference sequence). The CDR3 is made up of 16 amino acids. The CDR3 spells CATSSHDRGGTDTQYF. DNA for the CDR3: TGTGCCACCAGCAGCCACGACAGGGGGGGCACAGATACGCAGTATTTT.

This chain connects TRBV6-6 to TRBJ1-5; D remains unclear. The germline gives CDR1 MNHNY, CDR2 SVGAGI (reference sequence). The CDR3 sequence is 16 residues long. Trimming took 6 bases from V and 4 from J, leaving 19 bases between them. The CDR3 protein is CASSPRQNLFNQPQHF. The CDR3 bases are TGTGCCAGCAGCCCCCGACAAAATCTTTTTAATCAGCCCCAGCATTTT.

The genes are TRBV28 and TRBJ1-6; 7 bases map to TRBD1. CDR1 MDHEN and CDR2 SYDVKM come from the germline V gene. This CDR3 has 15 residues. Germline trimming cut 4 bases from V and 8 bases from J; bases unmatched to any gene: 8. The CDR3 DNA sequence: TGTGCCAGCAGTTCCAGGGGGTCGGGAGATTCACCCCTCCACTTT. Translated: CASSSRGSGDSPLHF.

The rearrangement joins TRBV6-2 or TRBV6-3 to TRBJ1-5; TRBD1 is a possible D gene (5 bases). Per germline, CDR1 MNHEY and CDR2 SVGEGT. The CDR3 totals 17 residues. V lost 6 bases, J lost 5 bases, and 23 bases lay in between. CDR3 in amino acids: CASSPEPGLQGHQPQHF. Here the CDR3 DNA reads TGTGCCAGCAGCCCTGAACCGGGGCTCCAGGGTCATCAGCCCCAGCATTTT.

This chain uses TRBV4-3 with TRBJ2-3; 7 nucleotides align to TRBD1. V lost 0 bases and J lost 5; bases outside the gene matches: 8. CDR3 size: 16 residues. CDR1 is LGHNA and CDR2 is YSLEER in the germline V gene. DNA of the CDR3: TGCGCCAGCAGCCAAGATCGCTTACAGGGGCGAGATACGCAGTATTTT. Translated: CASSQDRLQGRDTQYF.